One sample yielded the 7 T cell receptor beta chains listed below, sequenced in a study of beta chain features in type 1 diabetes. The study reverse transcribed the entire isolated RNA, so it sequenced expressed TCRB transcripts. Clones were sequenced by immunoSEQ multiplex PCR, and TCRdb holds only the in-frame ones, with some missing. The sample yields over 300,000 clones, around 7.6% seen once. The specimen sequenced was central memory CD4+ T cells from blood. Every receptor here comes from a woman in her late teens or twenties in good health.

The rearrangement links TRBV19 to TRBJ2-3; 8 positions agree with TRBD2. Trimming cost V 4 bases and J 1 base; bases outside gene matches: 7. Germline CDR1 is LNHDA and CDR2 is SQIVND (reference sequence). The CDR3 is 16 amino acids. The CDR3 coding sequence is TGTGCCAGTAGTACCTCAGGACTAGCTGGCACAGATACGCAGTATTTT. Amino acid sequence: CASSTSGLAGTDTQYF.

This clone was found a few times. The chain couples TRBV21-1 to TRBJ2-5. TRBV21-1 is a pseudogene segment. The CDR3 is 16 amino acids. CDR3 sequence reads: CASSKAPGAYQETQYF. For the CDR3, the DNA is TGTGCCAGCAGCAAAGCGCCGGGGGCGTACCAAGAGACCCAGTACTTC.

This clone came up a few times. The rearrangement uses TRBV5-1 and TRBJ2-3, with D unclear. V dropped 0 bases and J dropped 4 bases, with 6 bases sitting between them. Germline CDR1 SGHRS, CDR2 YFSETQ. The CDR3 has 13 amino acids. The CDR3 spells CASSLDGSDTQYF. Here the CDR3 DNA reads TGCGCCAGCAGCTTGGATGGATCAGATACGCAGTATTTT.

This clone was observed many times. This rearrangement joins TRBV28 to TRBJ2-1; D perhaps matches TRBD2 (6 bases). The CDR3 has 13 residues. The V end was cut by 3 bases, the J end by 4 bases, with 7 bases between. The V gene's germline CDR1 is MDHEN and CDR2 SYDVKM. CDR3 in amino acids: CASSFGGYNEQFF. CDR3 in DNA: TGTGCCAGCAGTTTCGGGGGATACAATGAGCAGTTCTTC.

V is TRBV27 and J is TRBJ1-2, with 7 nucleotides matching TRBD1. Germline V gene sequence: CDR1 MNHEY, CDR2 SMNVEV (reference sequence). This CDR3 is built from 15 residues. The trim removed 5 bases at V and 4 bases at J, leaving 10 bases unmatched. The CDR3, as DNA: TGTGCCAGCAGTGACCGACAGGGTCAGGGCTATGGCTACACCTTC. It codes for CASSDRQGQGYGYTF.

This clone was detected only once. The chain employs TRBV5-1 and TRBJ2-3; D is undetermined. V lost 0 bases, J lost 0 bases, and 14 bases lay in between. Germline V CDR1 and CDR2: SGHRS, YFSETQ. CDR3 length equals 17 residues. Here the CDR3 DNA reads TGCGCCAGCAGCTTGGGTGGGCAGAGCATTAGCACAGATACGCAGTATTTT. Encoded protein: CASSLGGQSISTDTQYF.

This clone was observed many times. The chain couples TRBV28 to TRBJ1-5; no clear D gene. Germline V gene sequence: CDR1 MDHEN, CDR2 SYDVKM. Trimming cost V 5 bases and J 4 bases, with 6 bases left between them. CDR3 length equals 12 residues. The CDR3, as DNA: TGTGCCAGCAGTAATGAGAATCAGCCCCAGCATTTT. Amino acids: CASSNENQPQHF. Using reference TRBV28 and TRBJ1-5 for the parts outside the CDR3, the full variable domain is DVKVTQSSRYLVKRTGEKVFLECVQDMDHENMFWYRQDPGLGLRLIYFSYDVKMKEKGDIPEGYSVSREKKERFSLILESASTNQTSMYLCASSNENQPQHFGDGTRLSIL.